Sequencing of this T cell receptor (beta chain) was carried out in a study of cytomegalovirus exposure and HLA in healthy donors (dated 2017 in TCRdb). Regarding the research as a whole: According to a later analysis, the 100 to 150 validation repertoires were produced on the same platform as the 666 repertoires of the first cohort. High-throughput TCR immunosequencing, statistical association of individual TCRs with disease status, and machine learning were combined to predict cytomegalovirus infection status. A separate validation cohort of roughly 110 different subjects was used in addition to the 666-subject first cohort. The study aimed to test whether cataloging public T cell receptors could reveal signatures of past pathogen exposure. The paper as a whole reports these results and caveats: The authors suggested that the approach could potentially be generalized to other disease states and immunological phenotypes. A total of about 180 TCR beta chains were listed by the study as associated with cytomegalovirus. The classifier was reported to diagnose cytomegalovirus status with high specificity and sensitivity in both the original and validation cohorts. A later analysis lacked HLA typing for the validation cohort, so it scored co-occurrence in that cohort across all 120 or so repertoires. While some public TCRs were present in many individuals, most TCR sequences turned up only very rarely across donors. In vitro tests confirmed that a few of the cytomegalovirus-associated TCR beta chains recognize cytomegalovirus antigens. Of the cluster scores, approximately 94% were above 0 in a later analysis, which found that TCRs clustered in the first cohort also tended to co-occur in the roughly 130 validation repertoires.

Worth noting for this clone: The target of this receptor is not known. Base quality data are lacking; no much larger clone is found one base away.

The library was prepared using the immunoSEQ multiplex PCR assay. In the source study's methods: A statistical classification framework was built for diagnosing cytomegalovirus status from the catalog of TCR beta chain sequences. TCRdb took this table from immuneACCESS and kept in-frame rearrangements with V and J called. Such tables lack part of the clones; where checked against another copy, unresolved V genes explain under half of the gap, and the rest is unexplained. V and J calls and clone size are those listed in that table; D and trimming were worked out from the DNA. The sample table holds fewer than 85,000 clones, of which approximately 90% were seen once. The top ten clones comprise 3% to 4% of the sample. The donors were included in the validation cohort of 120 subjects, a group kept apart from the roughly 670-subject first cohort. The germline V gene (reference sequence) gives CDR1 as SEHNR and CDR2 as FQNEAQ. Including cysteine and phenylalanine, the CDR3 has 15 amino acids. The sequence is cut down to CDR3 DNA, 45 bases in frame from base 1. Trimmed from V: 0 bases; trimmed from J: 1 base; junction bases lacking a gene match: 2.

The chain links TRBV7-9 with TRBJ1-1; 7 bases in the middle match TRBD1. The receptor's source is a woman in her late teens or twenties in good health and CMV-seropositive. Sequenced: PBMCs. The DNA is TGTGCCAGCAGCTTAGCCTCAGGGGGGAACACTGAAGCTTTCTTT. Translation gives CASSLASGGNTEAFF.